The clone carrying this TCR beta chain was counted many times. Its antigen remains unidentified. The CDR3 contains 16 residues. Deletions cut 3 bases from V and 12 bases from J, with 24 bases between. The germline gives CDR1 MGHRA, CDR2 YSYEKL. The data derive from a study of human T cells and chemical hapten exposure. TCRdb reprocessed the RACE reads with MiXCR, giving one entry per CDR3 protein. The data show approximately 49,000 distinct CDR3 sequences, around 9.3% seen once. The study's findings and limits: The donor cohort had alopecia, so its immune response may not match that of healthy people.

Time point specified: patch test 1, 2 weeks after DPC sensitization. Documented treatment: therapeutic diphenylcyclopropenone sensitization with weekly scalp DPC. The origin of this receptor is a woman aged 45 to 65 with alopecia areata. Some clones in this sample may be carry-over from other donors' samples. V usage is TRBV4-1 and J usage is TRBJ2-1; D not certain. The material sequenced was whole blood, taken in connection with sensitization to the hapten diphenylcyclopropenone (DPC). CDR3 sequence: CASSHPARNSRLGQFF. The CDR3 bases are TGCGCCAGCAGCCACCCAGCGAGAAACAGCAGGCTGGGGCAGTTCTTC.